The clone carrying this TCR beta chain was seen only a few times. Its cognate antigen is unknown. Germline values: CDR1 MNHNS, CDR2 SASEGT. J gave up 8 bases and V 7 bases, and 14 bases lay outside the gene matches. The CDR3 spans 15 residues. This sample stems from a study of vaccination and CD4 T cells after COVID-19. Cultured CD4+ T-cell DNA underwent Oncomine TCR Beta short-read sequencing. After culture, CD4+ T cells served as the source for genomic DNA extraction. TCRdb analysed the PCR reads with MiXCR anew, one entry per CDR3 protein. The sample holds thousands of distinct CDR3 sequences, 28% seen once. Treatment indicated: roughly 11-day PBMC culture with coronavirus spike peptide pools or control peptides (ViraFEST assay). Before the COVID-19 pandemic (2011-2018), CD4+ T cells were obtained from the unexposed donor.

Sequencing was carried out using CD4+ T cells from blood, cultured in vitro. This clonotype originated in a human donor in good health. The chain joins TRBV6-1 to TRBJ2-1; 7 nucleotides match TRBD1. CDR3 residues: CASIARDRKIDEQFF. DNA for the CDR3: TGTGCCAGCATAGCCCGGGACAGAAAGATTGATGAGCAGTTCTTC.